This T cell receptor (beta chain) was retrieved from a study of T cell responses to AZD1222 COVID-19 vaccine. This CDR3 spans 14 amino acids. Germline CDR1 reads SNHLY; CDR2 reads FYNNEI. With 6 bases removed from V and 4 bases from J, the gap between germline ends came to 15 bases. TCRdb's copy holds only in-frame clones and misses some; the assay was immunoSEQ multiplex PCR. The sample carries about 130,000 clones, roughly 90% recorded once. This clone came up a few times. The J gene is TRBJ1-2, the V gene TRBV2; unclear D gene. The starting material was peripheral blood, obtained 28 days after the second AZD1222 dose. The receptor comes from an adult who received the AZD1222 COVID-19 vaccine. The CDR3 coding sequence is TGTGCCAGCAGAGGAGACACCTCCTTCTATGGCTACACCTTC. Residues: CASRGDTSFYGYTF.